This TCR beta chain was recorded in a study of cytomegalovirus exposure and HLA in healthy donors (dated by TCRdb to 2015 to 2018). About the investigation overall: In an earlier analysis of 587 of the donors, 250 to 300 Gb of sequence data and approximately 120 million unique TCR beta sequences from roughly 180 million T cells were reported. Besides the first cohort of roughly 640 subjects, a separate validation cohort made up of 120 different subjects was used. The genetic ancestry cluster associated with self-reported Caucasian donors included over 80% of the approximately 410 genotyped donors. Because of strong linkage in the cohort, roughly 5 DR-DQ haplotypes were treated as single units for association and clustering. The study aimed to test whether cataloging public T cell receptors could reveal signatures of past pathogen exposure. To predict cytomegalovirus infection status, the study combined high-throughput TCR immunosequencing, statistical association of individual TCRs with disease status, and machine learning. Genome-wide SNP genotypes for about 65% of the 666 donors were used in a later genetic analysis, which treated that subset as a discovery cohort. An early release covering 550 to 700 HLA-typed donors comprised about 320 gigabases of sequencing data and around 80 million unique TCR sequences. Every repertoire in the discovery cohort had been generated on one and the same sequencing platform. The number of typed donors differed by locus: roughly 629-630 for A, B, C, DRB1 and DQB1; approximately 520 for DQA1; 606 for DPA1; and some 470 for DPB1. A later analysis re-analyzed previously published TCR beta repertoires from 660 or so donors and added high-resolution HLA genotyping to study TCR occurrence patterns. Among 398 genotyped donors of the cohort, an average of roughly 240,000 unique TCR beta nucleotide sequences were sequenced per donor, around 20% of them non-productive. Donor age, sex, ethnicity and CMV serostatus were compiled alongside the repertoire data. The study used immunosequencing to profile the T cell repertoires of under 700 subjects and linked those repertoires to cytomegalovirus serostatus. Both class I and class II loci were covered by HLA typing, at four-digit resolution. An earlier analysis of about 620 of the donors applied high-throughput TCR beta sequencing to assess whether each TCR beta V gene segment acted as functional or pseudogenic. Rather than using new phenotypic data, the later analysis identified candidate immune exposures from TCR beta sequences and from how often those sequences occurred across donors. Here is what the overall study found, with its caveats: A later analysis found that TCR association rates varied across HLA loci, with DRB1 alleles showing the most associated TCRs and HLA-C alleles the fewest. According to a later analysis, most CMV-associated TCR beta chains appeared to be HLA-restricted, and the HLA associations seemed to be driven largely by CMV exposure. In vitro tests confirmed that three of the cytomegalovirus-associated TCR beta chains recognize cytomegalovirus antigens. Immune exposure information for the cohort was limited to CMV serostatus. In a later analysis, HLA-associated TCR beta chains were found to be more clonally expanded and to have lower generation probabilities than equally common non-associated chains. The classifier was reported to diagnose cytomegalovirus status with high specificity and sensitivity in both the original and validation cohorts. When HLA alleles, especially DR and DQ, strongly co-occurred, TCR associations were difficult to assign to individual alleles. Linkage disequilibrium might explain the correlated functional status among segregating V segments, but an unknown experimental factor could not be excluded. A later analysis associated some 17,000 TCR beta sequences with specific HLA alleles at a false discovery rate of 0.05. Because HLA typing was missing for some donors at each locus, association tests included only the typed subset. Some IMGT-functional V segments, including TRBV6-2 and TRBV6-3, could not be told apart with the 87-base-pair reads, so those segments were excluded. Sequencing depth was assumed to be roughly uniform across donors in the presence/absence analyses, though that assumption may not hold. An association between a missense DCLRE1C variant and V-gene and J-gene trimming of TCR beta chains was found in a later genetic analysis and replicated in an independent cohort. The study listed 150 to 200 TCR beta chains as associated with cytomegalovirus. Broadly in line with IMGT annotations, most TCR beta V segments showed up in productive rearrangements about 90% or about 30% of the time in an earlier analysis of several hundred of the donors. Over 15 rarely observed V segments, including chromosome 9 orphons, were excluded from the earlier analysis of several hundred of the donors because counts were too low. A group of highly shared sequence variants was considered likely to be a technical artifact of the sequencing pipeline. While some public TCRs were present in many individuals, most TCR sequences turned up only very rarely across donors. A later genetic analysis reported fewer N-insertions in productive TCRs among donors in an Asian-associated ancestry cluster than the approximately 670-donor mean. According to a later analysis, parvovirus B19, influenza, CMV and Epstein-Barr virus appeared linked to several top co-occurrence clusters. A further reported finding was that TCR beta sequences accurately predicted the HLA-A and HLA-B alleles for most subjects in the first cohort. The cohort was sequenced for TCR beta chains only, and without alpha or paired-chain data the features that could be detected were limited. It was suggested by the authors that the approach could potentially be generalized to other disease states and immunological phenotypes.

In total, around 600 healthy bone marrow donors made up the cohort. All cohort members were sampled while nominally healthy, although unrecorded immune exposures were likely present. The donor tested CMV seronegative, placing the donor among the roughly 340 seronegative members of the cohort. A peripheral blood sample was provided by each donor, and peripheral blood mononuclear cells were used for TCR beta sequencing. Genomic DNA was extracted from the blood cell samples with the Qiagen DNeasy Blood Extraction Kit. Preparation of the library involved the immunoSEQ multiplex PCR assay. The multiplex PCR relied on a mix of 60 forward primers for TCR Vbeta segments and 13 reverse primers for TCR Jbeta segments. Amplification of the CDR3 region of rearranged TCR beta genes was performed with a multiplex PCR assay on genomic DNA. The amplified TCR beta libraries were sequenced on the Illumina HiSeq System as 87-base-pair reads. Per the authors' processing: Across the 500 to 750 repertoires, a later analysis counted some 81 million unique TCR beta chains, roughly 11 million of which were shared by at least two donors. To remove PCR and sequencing errors, raw reads were error-corrected and collapsed into unique sequences using a nearest-neighbor algorithm that merged closely related sequences. CDR3 sequences were aligned to IMGT reference sequences to assign V, D and J gene segments. For a sequence to be retained, a match of at least six nucleotides to both a V gene segment and a J gene segment was required. A rearrangement was called productive if the CDR3 had no stop codons and remained in frame with V and J, and every other rearrangement was called non-productive. CDR3 was defined by IMGT convention, running from the second conserved V-encoded cysteine to the conserved J-encoded phenylalanine. The earlier analysis of about 610 of the donors excluded sequences that lacked an unambiguous match to a single V gene segment. In an earlier analysis of almost 600 of the donors, a V segment was called functional when productive rearrangements were above 56.7%, and segregating when the standard deviation between donors exceeded 5%. A statistical classification framework was built to diagnose cytomegalovirus status from the catalog of TCR beta chain sequences. In a later analysis, TCR nucleotide sequences were compared against IMGT/GENE-DB human TR gene sequences so that V and J genes could be assigned. In a later analysis, CDR3 sequences and most-parsimonious VDJ recombination scenarios were assigned using the TCRdist pipeline. A later analysis defined each TCR beta chain by its CDR3 amino acid sequence plus V-gene family, and excluded reads lacking a unique V-gene family. To address suspected cross-contamination and a sequencing artifact, a later analysis removed 592 highly shared, low-generation-probability nucleotide sequences. In a later analysis, a clonal expansion index for each public chain was calculated from normalized within-repertoire ranks of inferred template counts. Generation probabilities in a later analysis came from a VDJ recombination model fitted to out-of-frame rearrangements, and those results were checked against IGoR. In a later analysis, TCR-TCR, TCR-HLA and TCR-CMV co-occurrence was scored with hypergeometric tests, and a repertoire-size bias correction was applied to TCR pairs. A later analysis estimated false discovery rates by permuting HLA or CMV assignments 20 times. In a later analysis, co-occurring TCRs were grouped using DBSCAN, with TCRdist sequence similarity added in when clustering inside HLA-allele-positive subsets. Repertoires with fewer than 30,000 or more than 120,000 public chains were left out of co-occurrence clustering, as were four to six repertoires with anomalous nucleotide sharing. TCRdb limited this immuneACCESS table to in-frame rearrangements with V and J called. A share of clones is missing; checked studies link under half to unresolved V genes, and the rest is unexplained. Clonal size and the V and J genes are those of that table, whereas D and trimming came from the DNA. The sample table lists some 65,000 clones, less than 65% of them with a count of one. The ten largest clonotypes hold around 2.8% of the sample.

Turning to this clone: The target of this receptor is not known. It has no much larger one-base neighbor in the sample; base qualities were not kept.

Trimming at the junction amounts to 8 bases on V and 5 bases on J, and the germline ends lie 15 bases apart. The cysteine opens and the phenylalanine closes a CDR3 of 14 amino acids. The sequence is cut down to CDR3 DNA, 42 bases in frame from base 1. The germline V gene (reference sequence) provides CDR1 MNHNY and CDR2 SVGAGI. This clonotype was obtained from a young man in good health and CMV-seronegative. The material sequenced was PBMCs. The rearrangement joined TRBV6-6 to TRBJ1-4; the D gene is perhaps TRBD1, on 5 matching bases. The sequenced DNA: TGTGCCAGCCTACTGGACAATCCCAATGAAAAACTGTTTTTT. It is translated as CASLLDNPNEKLFF.